A single sample gave rise to the 13 T cell receptor beta chains below, sequenced in a study of CD8 T cells in Susac syndrome. The RNA input was roughly 0.45 to 1 ug, and it was reverse transcribed with random hexamers. TCRdb re-called the immunoSEQ multiplex PCR reads through MiXCR, storing one row per CDR3 protein. The sample records approximately 180,000 distinct CDR3 sequences, roughly 90% being singletons. Sequencing input: CD4+ T cells from PBMCs. Receptor source: a human donor with Susac syndrome.

The gene calls are TRBV27 and TRBJ2-3; D may be TRBD1 or TRBD2 (5 bases each). The V end lost 7 bases, the J end lost 8 bases, and 22 bases lay between the germline ends. Per germline, CDR1 MNHEY and CDR2 SMNVEV (reference sequence). The CDR3 extends over 15 amino acids. The CDR3 DNA reads as TGTGCCAGCACCGGCGGACGGGGCTACCCCCTTACGCAGTATTTT. As protein: CASTGGRGYPLTQYF.

In its sample, this clonotype was seen once. The chain couples TRBV3-1 to TRBJ2-1; 14 bases align to TRBD2. The germline gives CDR1 LGHDT, CDR2 YNNKEL (reference sequence). The J segment lost 7 bases and the V segment lost 6 bases, leaving 8 bases of the junction unmatched. The length of the CDR3 is 16 residues. The CDR3 DNA follows: TGTGCCAGCAGAAAGACTAGCGGGAGGGCCTTAAATGAGCAGTTCTTC. Translated, it gives CASRKTSGRALNEQFF.

This sequence joins TRBV5-4 and TRBJ2-3, with 9 bases lining up with TRBD2. The V gene end was trimmed by 0 bases and the J gene end by 6 bases; junction bases not matched to a gene: 11. Germline CDR1 SGHNT, CDR2 YYREEE (reference sequence). The CDR3 runs to 17 residues. This chain's CDR3 is CASSLDLSGRIFDTQYF. CDR3 DNA: TGTGCCAGCAGCTTGGACCTTAGCGGGAGAATTTTTGATACGCAGTATTTT.

In DNA form, the CDR3 reads TGCAGTGCTAGAGATCAGGATGATACGCAGTATTTT. It codes for CSARDQDDTQYF. The rearrangement joins TRBV20-1 to TRBJ2-3; D gene uncertain. This CDR3 contains 12 residues. The germline V gene encodes CDR1 DFQATT and CDR2 SNEGSKA (reference sequence). Between the trimmed V and J ends, which lost 0 bases and 6 bases, there was a span of 7 bases.

This chain uses TRBV9 with TRBJ2-1; D is tentatively TRBD1 or TRBD2 (5 bases each). Looked up from germline, CDR1 is SGDLS and CDR2 is YYNGEE. CDR3 size: 20 residues. V lost 4 bases to trimming and J lost 7 bases, with 33 bases between them. The CDR3 spells CASSTQLINRWTGNLNEQFF. As DNA, the CDR3 is TGTGCCAGCAGCACCCAACTTATAAACAGGTGGACCGGGAACTTGAATGAGCAGTTCTTC.

Comment on this clonotype: The junction shows a germline mismatch at one end, possibly a read error. The rearrangement joins TRBV7-7 to TRBJ2-1, with TRBD2 matching over 10 bases. Germline CDR1 is SSHAT and CDR2 is FNYEAQ (reference sequence). The CDR3 sequence is 14 residues long. CDR3 in amino acids: CASSSGTSVNEQFF. The CDR3, as DNA: TGTGCTAGCAGCTCCGGGACTAGCGTCAATGAGCAGTTCTTC.

The V gene is TRBV7-8, the J gene TRBJ1-5; 7 bases align to TRBD1. Germline V gene lookup returns CDR1 SGHVS and CDR2 FQNEAQ. This CDR3 region has 17 residues. After removal of 5 bases from V and 6 bases from J, the junction contained 16 bases not matched to a gene. The CDR3 nucleotides read TGTGCCAGCAGCCGGGCTCGGACAGGCCTCACTAGTCAGCCCCAGCATTTT. Translating it yields CASSRARTGLTSQPQHF.

The chain uses TRBV5-1 and TRBJ2-2; D gene unclear. V was pared by 4 bases and J by 3 bases, with 10 bases between. Germline values: CDR1 SGHRS, CDR2 YFSETQ. The CDR3 sequence is 14 residues long. The CDR3 loop is CASSPPVHTGELFF. For the CDR3, the DNA is TGCGCCAGCAGCCCCCCGGTCCACACCGGGGAGCTGTTTTTT.

This chain joins TRBV6-1 and TRBJ2-4, with 9 bases lining up with TRBD1. CDR1 and CDR2 from the germline V gene are MNHNS and SASEGT. The CDR3 consists of 17 residues. With 0 bases clipped from V and 0 bases from J, the junction kept 3 bases outside the gene matches. CDR3 in amino acids: CASSEARTGEAKNIQYF. The CDR3 DNA sequence: TGTGCCAGCAGTGAAGCTCGGACAGGGGAAGCCAAAAACATTCAGTACTTC.

V gene TRBV19 combines with J gene TRBJ2-1; 9 bases match TRBD1. V lost 4 bases to trimming and J lost 3 bases; unmatched junction nucleotides: 4. The CDR3 totals 15 residues. Germline values: CDR1 LNHDA, CDR2 SQIVND (reference sequence). CDR3 bases: TGTGCCAGTAGTACCGGGACAGGGAGCTACAATGAGCAGTTCTTC. Its translation: CASSTGTGSYNEQFF.

This clonotype was observed a handful of times. The chain recombines TRBV20-1 with TRBJ1-1; no clear D. CDR1 and CDR2 from the germline V gene are DFQATT and SNEGSKA (reference sequence). The germline V and J ends were trimmed by 5 bases and 1 base, with 8 bases remaining between them. The CDR3 spans 12 residues. The CDR3 loop reads CSASDQNTEAFF. CDR3 coding DNA: TGCAGTGCTTCGGACCAGAACACTGAAGCTTTCTTT.

The chain employs TRBV18 and TRBJ2-3; 9 bases align to TRBD1. The CDR3 spans 17 residues. CDR1 is KGHSH, CDR2 LQKENI, per germline. V lost 1 base, J lost 4 bases, and 9 bases stayed unmatched. The CDR3 region has the DNA TGTGCCAGCTCACCACATGCCACCGGGACAGGGTCAGATACGCAGTATTTT. This sequence encodes CASSPHATGTGSDTQYF.

The V gene is TRBV5-1, the J gene TRBJ2-3, with D uncertain. V lost 5 bases and J lost 5, with 12 bases in between. The CDR3 spans 13 residues. CDR1 is SGHRS and CDR2 is YFSETQ in the germline V gene. The CDR3: CASSSQHGDTQYF. Written as DNA, the CDR3 is TGCGCCAGCAGTAGCCAGCACGGAGATACGCAGTATTTT.